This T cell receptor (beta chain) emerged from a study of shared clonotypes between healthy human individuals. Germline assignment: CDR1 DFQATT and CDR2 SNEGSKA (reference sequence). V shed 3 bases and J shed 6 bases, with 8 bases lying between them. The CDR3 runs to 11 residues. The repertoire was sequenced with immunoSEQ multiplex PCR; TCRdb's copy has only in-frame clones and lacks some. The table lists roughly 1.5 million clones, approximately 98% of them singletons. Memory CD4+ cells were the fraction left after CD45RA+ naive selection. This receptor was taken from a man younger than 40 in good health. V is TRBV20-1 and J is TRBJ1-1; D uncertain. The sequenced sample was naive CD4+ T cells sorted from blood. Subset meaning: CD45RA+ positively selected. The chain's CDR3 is CSARDPAEAFF. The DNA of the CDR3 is TGCAGTGCTAGGGATCCCGCTGAAGCTTTCTTT.